The 30 T cell receptor beta chains below come from one sample, sequenced in a study of molecular identifiers for immune sequencing clone quantification (dated by TCRdb to the late 2010s). Libraries were prepared through PCR. Sequencing relied on an Illumina HiSeq 4000. TCRdb's own reprocessing of the public reads used fastp at Q25 and MiXCR and kept productive beta chains. Rows are unified per CDR3 protein, each entry keeping the most common DNA and genes. For this sample the table gives 40,000 or so distinct CDR3 sequences, of which about 19% were detected only once. Less than 1.2% of the sample is in the top ten clones. The sample comprised naive CD8+ T cells from blood, with Jurkat cell RNA spiked in. This specimen's cell subset or site label, per the study, means: FACS-sorted CD8+CD4-CCR7+CD45RA+ naive T cells. These receptors came from a human donor in good health. Some libraries in this study had Jurkat cell RNA spiked in.

This clonotype came up many times. The chain is built from TRBV3-1 and TRBJ1-1; TRBD1 matches at 12 bases. The V gene end was trimmed by 4 bases and the J gene end by 11 bases; junction bases not matched to a gene: 5. CDR1 and CDR2 (germline): LGHDT, YNNKEL (reference sequence). This CDR3 has 13 amino acids. CDR3 in DNA: TGTGCCAGCAGCCCGGGACAGGGGGCAGTTGCTTTCTTT. As protein: CASSPGQGAVAFF.

By its share, this clonotype is medium-sized (0.01 to 0.1%). The J gene is TRBJ2-7, the V gene TRBV28; possible D gene TRBD1, 6 bases. The V and J ends lost 6 bases and 2 bases respectively, with 11 bases between them. Per germline, CDR1 MDHEN and CDR2 SYDVKM. The CDR3 loop spans 13 amino acids. The CDR3 here is CASSPRGPYEQYF. As DNA, the CDR3 is TGTGCCAGCAGCCCCAGGGGCCCCTACGAGCAGTACTTC.

By share, this clonotype ranks as medium-sized. The chain is built from TRBV4-3 and TRBJ2-3; tentative D call: TRBD1 (6 bases). Trimming removed 0 bases at V and 5 bases at J, with 12 bases between. CDR1 is LGHNA and CDR2 is YSLEER in the germline V gene. The CDR3 totals 15 residues. CDR3 residues: CASSQDRQGQDTQYF. The CDR3 region has the DNA TGCGCCAGCAGCCAAGATCGGCAGGGACAAGATACGCAGTATTTT.

This clonotype was seen ten or more times. The J gene is TRBJ1-5, the V gene TRBV6-2 or TRBV6-3; D unclear. The CDR3 has 14 residues. Trimming shortened V by 4 bases and J by 0 bases, and 7 bases separated the two germline ends. Germline V CDR1 and CDR2: MNHEY, SVGEGT. The DNA of the CDR3 is TGTGCCAGCAGTTTTACCTTTAGCAATCAGCCCCAGCATTTT. Amino acids: CASSFTFSNQPQHF.

This clonotype appeared a few times. The chain couples TRBV3-1 to TRBJ1-5; D is unresolved. This CDR3 comprises 14 residues. V was cut by 1 base and J by 6 bases, with 10 bases left in between. In germline, CDR1 is LGHDT, CDR2 YNNKEL (reference sequence). The DNA of the CDR3 is TGTGCCAGCAGCCAAGCCTCCGTCTTTCAGCCCCAGCATTTT. Amino acids: CASSQASVFQPQHF.

This clonotype was recorded many times. This chain connects TRBV5-6 to TRBJ2-7; D unclear. Per germline, CDR1 SGHDT and CDR2 YYEEEE. The CDR3 is made up of 12 amino acids. Trimming took 4 bases from V and 6 from J, leaving 11 bases between them. The CDR3 protein is CASSALGAEQYF. The DNA for the CDR3 is TGTGCCAGCAGCGCTTTGGGCGCCGAGCAGTACTTC. Variable domain in full (rest from reference TRBV5-6 and TRBJ2-7): DAGVTQSPTHLIKTRGQQVTLRCSPKSGHDTVSWYQQALGQGPQFIFQYYEEEERQRGNFPDRFSGHQFPNYSSELNVNALLLGDSALYLCASSALGAEQYFGPGTRLTVT.

By its share, this clonotype is medium-sized (0.01 to 0.1%). This chain joins TRBV7-2 and TRBJ2-3; a possible D gene is TRBD1 (5 bases). Germline CDR1 is SGHTA and CDR2 is FQGNSA. V lost 5 bases, J lost 4 bases, and 7 bases lay in between. The CDR3 has 12 amino acids. The CDR3 bases are TGTGCCAGCAGCCAGGGTTCAGATACGCAGTATTTT. Translation gives CASSQGSDTQYF. The full variable domain, with the rest looked up from reference TRBV7-2 and TRBJ2-3, is GAGVSQSPSNKVTEKGKDVELRCDPISGHTALYWYRQSLGQGLEFLIYFQGNSAPDKSGLPSDRFSAERTGGSVSTLTIQRTQQEDSAVYLCASSQGSDTQYFGPGTRLTVL.

This clonotype was observed many times. The chain couples TRBV7-2 to TRBJ2-4; the match to TRBD2 covers 11 bases. The germline V gene encodes CDR1 SGHTA and CDR2 FQGNSA. The junction had 6 bases not matched to a gene; V was cut back by 2 bases and J by 0 bases. This CDR3 region has 18 residues. CDR3 nucleotide sequence: TGTGCCAGCAGCTTATTTACTAGCGGGAGTTTAGCCAAAAACATTCAGTACTTC. Its protein is CASSLFTSGSLAKNIQYF.

This clonotype was counted at least ten times. The genes are TRBV7-9 and TRBJ1-4; a weak D match, TRBD1 (6 bases). The CDR3 runs 15 residues. With 0 bases removed from V and 10 bases from J, the gap between germline ends came to 15 bases. CDR1 SEHNR and CDR2 FQNEAQ come from the germline V gene (reference sequence). The CDR3 coding sequence is TGTGCCAGCAGCTTAGCGGACAGCTATCTGGGAAAACTGTTTTTT. Amino acid sequence: CASSLADSYLGKLFF.

Ten or more counts support this clonotype. The chain joins TRBV13 to TRBJ2-5, with D perhaps matching TRBD2 (6 bases). Trimming removed 3 bases from V and 6 bases from J, with 14 bases in between. The V gene's germline CDR1 is PRHDT and CDR2 FYEKMQ (reference sequence). The CDR3 contains 14 residues. As DNA, the CDR3 is TGTGCCAGCAGCTTCATAGGAGGGCCGAAGACCCAGTACTTC. Its translation: CASSFIGGPKTQYF.

There are many counts of this clonotype. This chain joins TRBV6-5 and TRBJ2-7; no definite D call. CDR1 is MNHEY, CDR2 SVGAGI, per germline. The CDR3 contains 14 residues. V lost 2 bases, J lost 5 bases, and 13 bases lay in between. The CDR3 nucleotides are TGTGCCAGCAGTTACACAGCCATGGGCGACGAGCAGTACTTC. It is translated as CASSYTAMGDEQYF.

This clonotype was recorded many times. The chain employs TRBV11-2 and TRBJ2-4, with 11 bases aligning to TRBD2. This CDR3 spans 16 amino acids. With V trimmed by 5 bases and J by 1 base, 4 bases remained unmatched. The germline V gene has CDR1 SGHAT and CDR2 FQNNGV. CDR3 sequence reads: CASSPPSGGAKNIQYF. The CDR3 DNA sequence: TGTGCCAGCAGCCCCCCTAGCGGGGGGGCCAAAAACATTCAGTACTTC. The entire variable domain, with the rest obtained from reference TRBV11-2 and TRBJ2-4, is as follows: EAGVAQSPRYKIIEKRQSVAFWCNPISGHATLYWYQQILGQGPKLLIQFQNNGVVDDSQLPKDRFSAERLKGVDSTLKIQPAKLEDSAVYLCASSPPSGGAKNIQYFGAGTRLSVL.

This clonotype was picked up many times. V gene TRBV6-5 combines with J gene TRBJ2-7, with D maybe TRBD1 (5 bases). The CDR3 length is 14 residues. Between the trimmed V and J ends, which lost 6 bases and 6 bases, there was a span of 18 bases. Germline values: CDR1 MNHEY, CDR2 SVGAGI. The CDR3 is CASRTGHFGPEQYF. CDR3 in DNA: TGTGCCAGCAGGACCGGACACTTCGGGCCCGAGCAGTACTTC.

A word on this clonotype: This sequence may be a read error, since a much larger clone differs from it by one base. The V and J genes are TRBV24-1 and TRBJ2-1; D ambiguous. This CDR3 is 15 amino acids long. Germline-derived CDR1 and CDR2 are KGHDR and SFDVKD. V lost 5 bases and J 1 base, leaving 11 bases between the germline ends. CDR3 sequence reads: CATSGAAASYNEQFF. CDR3 nucleotide sequence: TGTGCCACCAGTGGTGCGGCCGCATCCTACAATGAGCAGTTCTTC.

This clonotype was detected many times. V usage is TRBV6-5 and J usage is TRBJ1-2; D might be TRBD1 (5 bases). CDR1 is MNHEY and CDR2 is SVGAGI in the germline V gene. The V and J ends lost 5 bases and 6 bases respectively, with 13 bases between them. The CDR3 totals 13 residues. CDR3 protein: CASSLLQDDGYTF. The CDR3 DNA reads TGTGCCAGCAGTCTGTTACAGGACGATGGCTACACCTTC.

This clonotype was recorded many times. The rearrangement uses TRBV4-1 and TRBJ2-3; TRBD2 might be the D (6 bases). The CDR3 has 17 residues. V was trimmed by 0 bases and J by 2 bases, leaving 15 bases between them. Germline V lookup: CDR1 MGHRA, CDR2 YSYEKL. The CDR3 DNA is TGCGCCAGCAGCCAAGAGGATTCTAGCGCTTACACAGATACGCAGTATTTT. It codes for CASSQEDSSAYTDTQYF.

This clonotype was seen repeatedly, ten times or more. V is TRBV28 and J is TRBJ2-7, with 9 bases lining up with TRBD1. Unmatched junction bases numbered 12, after V lost 2 bases and J lost 4 bases. Germline V gene sequence: CDR1 MDHEN, CDR2 SYDVKM. This CDR3 region has 17 residues. The CDR3 here is CASSLDTGGKSKYEQYF. The CDR3 region has the DNA TGTGCCAGCAGTTTAGACACAGGGGGCAAGTCGAAGTACGAGCAGTACTTC. Full variable domain (rest looked up from reference TRBV28 and TRBJ2-7): DVKVTQSSRYLVKRTGEKVFLECVQDMDHENMFWYRQDPGLGLRLIYFSYDVKMKEKGDIPEGYSVSREKKERFSLILESASTNQTSMYLCASSLDTGGKSKYEQYFGPGTRLTVT.

Notes on this clonotype: This sequence may be a read error, since a much larger clone differs from it by one base. This chain joins TRBV20-1 and TRBJ1-6; maybe TRBD1 (5 bases). The CDR3 length is 17 residues. V lost 4 bases to trimming and J lost 11 bases, with 27 bases between them. Germline V gene lookup returns CDR1 DFQATT and CDR2 SNEGSKA (reference sequence). CDR3 sequence reads: CSAKVLEERAGLTPLHF. In DNA, the CDR3 is TGCAGTGCTAAAGTGCTAGAGGAGAGGGCAGGGCTTACACCCCTCCACTTT.

This clonotype was counted at least ten times. V gene TRBV6-2 or TRBV6-3 combines with J gene TRBJ2-7, with D unclear. This CDR3 region has 11 residues. Germline-derived CDR1 and CDR2 are MNHEY and SVGEGT. Trimming pared 2 bases from V and 3 bases from J, leaving 2 bases between. CDR3 coding DNA: TGTGCCAGCAGTTACCGCTACGAGCAGTACTTC. The encoded protein is CASSYRYEQYF.

This clonotype was seen ten or more times. The chain has TRBV20-1 and TRBJ2-7; TRBD1 agrees at 8 bases. CDR1 and CDR2 (germline): DFQATT, SNEGSKA (reference sequence). This CDR3 contains 14 residues. J gave up 0 bases and V 6 bases, and 7 bases lay outside the gene matches. In DNA form, the CDR3 reads TGCAGTGCAGGGACAGGCCATAGCTCCTACGAGCAGTACTTC. It specifies CSAGTGHSSYEQYF.

In this sample, this clonotype turned up many times. The rearrangement joins TRBV12-3 or TRBV12-4 to TRBJ2-3, with D perhaps TRBD2 (6 bases). The V end was cut by 2 bases, the J end by 3 bases, with 9 bases between. CDR3 length: 14 amino acids. The CDR3 bases are TGTGCCAGCAGTTTAACTAGCCTTACAGATACGCAGTATTTT. Protein sequence: CASSLTSLTDTQYF.

This clonotype was counted ten times or more. V gene TRBV20-1 combines with J gene TRBJ2-3, with TRBD1 as a possible D gene (6 bases). The CDR3 totals 11 residues. Trimming removed 4 bases at V and 5 bases at J, with 7 bases between. CDR1 is DFQATT and CDR2 is SNEGSKA in the germline V gene (reference sequence). The CDR3 is CSAKQGDTQYF. CDR3 coding DNA: TGCAGTGCTAAACAGGGAGATACGCAGTATTTT.

This clonotype was found many times. The chain joins TRBV11-2 to TRBJ2-1; D unclear. The V end was cut by 0 bases, the J end by 0 bases, with 12 bases between. This CDR3 has 17 amino acids. Germline V gene lookup returns CDR1 SGHAT and CDR2 FQNNGV. Written as DNA, the CDR3 is TGTGCCAGCAGCTTAGATGAGGAGCTAGGCTCCTACAATGAGCAGTTCTTC. Its translation: CASSLDEELGSYNEQFF.

This clonotype was observed at least ten times. V gene TRBV27 combines with J gene TRBJ1-5, with TRBD1 identical over 7 bases. CDR1 and CDR2 (germline): MNHEY, SMNVEV (reference sequence). After removal of 6 bases from V and 2 bases from J, the junction contained 4 bases not matched to a gene. The CDR3 extends over 14 amino acids. CDR3 residues: CASRNRGGNQPQHF. Written as DNA, the CDR3 is TGTGCCAGCAGAAACAGGGGCGGCAATCAGCCCCAGCATTTT.

This clonotype was counted at least ten times. The V and J genes are TRBV4-3 and TRBJ1-5; D uncertain. Per germline, CDR1 LGHNA and CDR2 YSLEER. V lost 0 bases, J lost 0 bases, and 12 bases lay in between. The CDR3 has 17 amino acids. The CDR3 DNA follows: TGCGCCAGCAGCCAAGATAGGGCAGTAGATAGCAATCAGCCCCAGCATTTT. This encodes CASSQDRAVDSNQPQHF.

This chain uses TRBV12-3 or TRBV12-4 with TRBJ2-5; D is unclear. V gave up 2 bases and J gave up 5 bases, with 9 bases separating them. The CDR3 consists of 13 residues. The CDR3 DNA sequence: TGTGCCAGCAGTTTAATAGGGATCGAGACCCAGTACTTC. Translation: CASSLIGIETQYF.

In its sample, this clonotype was seen many times. The chain has TRBV30 and TRBJ2-3, with D possibly TRBD2 on 5 matching bases. The CDR3 runs 12 residues. Germline V gene lookup returns CDR1 GTSNPN and CDR2 SVGIG (reference sequence). Trimming cost V 0 bases and J 4 bases, with 5 bases left between them. As DNA, the CDR3 is TGTGCCTGGAGTGTACTAGCAGATACGCAGTATTTT. Translating it yields CAWSVLADTQYF.

The sample holds many counts of this clonotype. This sequence joins TRBV7-9 and TRBJ2-7; 9 bases are shared with TRBD1. This CDR3 spans 15 amino acids. In germline, CDR1 is SEHNR, CDR2 FQNEAQ (reference sequence). Unmatched junction bases numbered 9, after V lost 5 bases and J lost 4 bases. The CDR3 region is CASSPGTGYLYEQYF. The CDR3 DNA is TGTGCCAGCAGCCCCGGGACAGGGTATCTGTACGAGCAGTACTTC.

This clonotype occurred many times. The J gene is TRBJ2-3, the V gene TRBV10-3; 12 bases agree with TRBD2. The CDR3 extends over 16 amino acids. V shed 3 bases and J 3 bases; nucleotides not matched to a gene: 4. Germline CDR1 reads ENHRY; CDR2 reads SYGVKD. The CDR3 coding sequence is TGTGCCATCAGTGACCCAACTAGCGGGGGGACAGATACGCAGTATTTT. It yields the protein CAISDPTSGGTDTQYF.

In its sample, this clonotype was seen many times. The chain recombines TRBV7-9 with TRBJ2-7, with a tentative D call TRBD2 (5 bases). Per germline, CDR1 SEHNR and CDR2 FQNEAQ (reference sequence). Trimming took off 5 bases at V and 5 bases at J, with 16 bases between the two ends. The length of the CDR3 is 14 residues. This CDR3 reads CASSLTSGVHEQYF. DNA for the CDR3: TGTGCCAGCAGCCTCACCTCCGGGGTCCACGAGCAGTACTTC.